This passage covers 28 T cell receptor delta chains from one sample sequenced in a study of human gamma delta and Vdelta1 T cells. TCRdb reran clone calling via CATT on the PCR reads. The sample consists of about 4,000 delta-chain clones, roughly 25% of them appearing once. The sample consisted of naive CD27+ Vdelta1 gamma-delta T cells from blood. The receptors were gathered from a human donor in good health.

In its sample, this clone ranks as medium-sized. The J gene is TRDJ1, the V gene TRDV1, with 11 nucleotides matching TRDD3. Germline V CDR1 and CDR2: TSWWSYY, QGS. Germline trimming cut 0 bases from V and 0 bases from J; bases unmatched to any gene: 12. The CDR3 spans 20 residues. The CDR3 is CALGELTPPYWGIYTDKLIF. The CDR3 DNA reads as TGTGCTCTTGGGGAACTCACGCCTCCGTACTGGGGGATATACACCGATAAACTCATCTTT.

Notes on this clone: A far larger clone is off by one base, so a read error is likely. The chain is built from TRDV1 and TRDJ1, with D possibly being TRDD2 (7 bases). The CDR3 consists of 23 residues. Germline V gene sequence: CDR1 TSWWSYY, CDR2 QGS. The CDR3, as DNA: TGTGCTCTTGGGGTCTTTACCTTCCTTCCGACATCTATTTACTTGGGGGTCACCGATAAACTCACCTTT. It translates to CALGVFTFLPTSIYLGVTDKLTF.

There are a few counts of this clone. V gene TRDV1 combines with J gene TRDJ1; D not resolved. This CDR3 has 13 residues. The germline V gene has CDR1 TSWWSYY and CDR2 QGS. V lost 3 bases to trimming and J lost 10 bases, with 15 bases between them. CDR3 residues: CALGDGVPQGLIF. In DNA form, the CDR3 reads TGTGCTCTTGGGGACGGGGTCCCGCAGGGACTCATCTTT.

This clone was found a few times. The translation of this DNA and the TCRdb protein of a much larger clone differ at residue 18, probably owing to a read error; the protein shown here is translated from the DNA. The V and J genes are TRDV1 and TRDJ1; 8 positions agree with TRDD3. The CDR3 has 20 residues. Germline V lookup: CDR1 TSWWSYY, CDR2 QGS. CDR3 protein: CALGETLDLWGYRSTDKPIF. The DNA for the CDR3 is TGTGCTCTTGGGGAAACTCTCGATCTCTGGGGATACAGGAGCACCGATAAACCCATCTTT.

This clone showed up just a few times. The chain has TRDV3 and TRDJ1; TRDD3 agrees at 9 bases. The trim removed 5 bases at V and 0 bases at J, leaving 28 bases unmatched. Germline V gives CDR1 TVYSNPD, CDR2 GDNSRS (reference sequence). There are 21 residues in the CDR3. DNA of the CDR3: TGTGCCCAACCAACCGGGGGCGGTCTATTTCGACTGGGGGAGAACACCGATAAACTCATCTTT. As protein: CAQPTGGGLFRLGENTDKLIF.

V and J are TRDV1 and TRDJ1; possibly TRDD3 for D (6 bases). V was pared by 1 base and J by 10 bases, with 22 bases between. CDR3 size: 16 residues. Germline V gene data show CDR1 as TSWWSYY and CDR2 as QGS. The CDR3 loop reads CALGEPHLRGRPLLIF. In DNA form, the CDR3 reads TGTGCTCTTGGGGAACCCCATCTACGGGGGAGACCGCTACTCATCTTT.

This clone turned up a few times. V is TRDV1 and J is TRDJ1; no definite D call. The V gene's germline CDR1 is TSWWSYY and CDR2 QGS. This CDR3 comprises 13 residues. Trimming pared 2 bases from V and 2 bases from J, leaving 6 bases between. The CDR3 region has the DNA TGTGCTCTTGGGGAAAGTAGAACCGATAAACTCATCTTT. The encoded protein is CALGESRTDKLIF.

This rearrangement joins TRDV1 to TRDJ1; 9 bases fit TRDD3. The CDR3 length is 22 residues. Trimming removed 0 bases from V and 1 base from J; junction bases left unmatched: 21. Germline V CDR1 and CDR2: TSWWSYY, QGS. In DNA form, the CDR3 reads TGTGCTCTTGGGGAACTTTTCACTAAGGTCGATTTACTGGGGGACTCCACCGATAAACTCATCTTT. It yields the protein CALGELFTKVDLLGDSTDKLIF.

As regards this clone: TCRdb attributes to this sequence the protein of a much larger clone, which differs from the DNA translation at residue 19; a read error is likely, and the protein displayed is translated from the DNA. This chain joins TRDV1 and TRDJ1; 11 positions agree with TRDD3. There are 20 residues in the CDR3. From germline, CDR1 is TSWWSYY and CDR2 QGS. The CDR3 DNA sequence: TGTGCCTTAGGGGGCCTTCCACACTTGAACTGGGGGATAAAGACCGATAAACTCACCTTT. This gives the protein CALGGLPHLNWGIKTDKLTF.

This chain joins TRDV1 and TRDJ1; 7 bases map to TRDD3. This CDR3 contains 22 residues. CDR1 is TSWWSYY and CDR2 is QGS in the germline V gene. J was trimmed by 1 base and V by 5 bases; bases with no gene match: 28. CDR3 nucleotides: TGTGCTCTTGGGCACCCTATGGACTATCCCCTTACTGGGGTGGACCTCACCGATAAACTCATCTTT. Translated: CALGHPMDYPLTGVDLTDKLIF.

The chain recombines TRDV1 with TRDJ1; 8 nucleotides align to TRDD3. Germline V gives CDR1 TSWWSYY, CDR2 QGS. V lost 2 bases to trimming and J lost 0 bases; unmatched junction nucleotides: 35. The CDR3 is 26 amino acids. The CDR3 DNA follows: TGTGCTCTTGGGGAAGGTGTTGATTCCAGGTTCGCCGTTACTGGGGGCTGTAAAAGGTACACCGATAAACTCATCTTT. It encodes CALGEGVDSRFAVTGGCKRYTDKLIF.

J is TRDJ1 and V is TRDV1; tentative D call: TRDD3 (5 bases). Germline V CDR1 and CDR2: TSWWSYY, QGS. V dropped 1 base and J dropped 0 bases, with 39 bases sitting between them. This CDR3 is 25 amino acids long. The CDR3 protein is CALGEPAGGVRLMIRIPLYTDKLIF. CDR3 DNA: TGTGCTCTTGGGGAACCCGCCGGTGGGGTACGTTTAATGATTAGAATACCTTTGTACACCGATAAACTCATCTTT.

This clone appeared a few times. A read error is likely here: a far larger clone is one base away. Other DNA sequences in the same sample also yield this CDR3. The chain links TRDV1 to TRDJ1; 7 positions agree with TRDD3. The CDR3 is 16 amino acids. V lost 3 bases and J lost 11; bases outside the gene matches: 18. Germline lookup yields CDR1 TSWWSYY and CDR2 QGS. CDR3 sequence: CALGEHYAYWGGKLIF. The CDR3 region has the DNA TGTGCTCTTGGGGAGCACTACGCGTACTGGGGAGGTAAGCTCATCTTT.

The chain is built from TRDV1 and TRDJ1, with D perhaps TRDD1 or TRDD3 (5 bases each). This CDR3 is 25 amino acids long. Deletions cut 0 bases from V and 0 bases from J, with 38 bases between. In germline, CDR1 is TSWWSYY, CDR2 QGS. The chain's CDR3 is CALGELVVIGIYDNPVRGYTDKLIF. The CDR3 DNA reads as TGTGCTCTTGGGGAACTGGTCGTAATAGGCATCTACGACAACCCCGTGCGGGGGTACACCGATAAACTCATCTTT.

This clone was counted only a few times. TCRdb has a much larger clone's protein, which differs at residue 15 from the translation of this DNA, likely because of a read error; what is shown is the protein translated from the DNA. V usage is TRDV1 and J usage is TRDJ1; 11 nucleotides line up with TRDD3. With V trimmed by 0 bases and J by 3 bases, 15 bases remained unmatched. The germline V gene encodes CDR1 TSWWSYY and CDR2 QGS. The CDR3 has 20 residues. CDR3 nucleotides: TGTGCTCTTGGGGAACTAACGACTCCGTACTGGGGGATATACGCCGATAAACTCATCTTT. As protein: CALGELTTPYWGIYADKLIF.

A note on this clone: A single base separates this from a much larger clone, so it may be a read error. The V and J genes are TRDV1 and TRDJ1, with D unclear. Germline assignment: CDR1 TSWWSYY and CDR2 QGS. The CDR3 has 14 amino acids. The V and J ends lost 5 bases and 4 bases respectively, with 14 bases between them. Here the CDR3 reads CALGKLATYDKLIF. As DNA, the CDR3 is TGTGCTCTTGGGAAATTGGCTACCTACGATAAACTCATCTTT.

The chain combines TRDV1 with TRDJ1; tentatively, D is TRDD3 (6 bases). There are 20 residues in the CDR3. The germline gives CDR1 TSWWSYY, CDR2 QGS. V was cut by 4 bases and J by 2 bases, with 29 bases left in between. The CDR3 nucleotides read TGTGCTCTTGGGGGGATAAGGACACCCCTCGTACTGGGACGGACCGATAAACTCATCTTT. Its translation is CALGGIRTPLVLGRTDKLIF.

V usage is TRDV1 and J usage is TRDJ1; 9 nucleotides match TRDD3. J gave up 3 bases and V 3 bases, and 11 bases lay outside the gene matches. This CDR3 has 17 amino acids. Germline V gene sequence: CDR1 TSWWSYY, CDR2 QGS. CDR3 loop: CALGDPKVGDRSDKLIF. In nucleotides, the CDR3 is TGTGCTCTTGGGGACCCTAAGGTGGGGGATAGGTCCGATAAACTCATCTTT.

The V call is TRDV1, the J call TRDJ1, with 8 bases aligning to TRDD3. V lost 2 bases to trimming and J lost 0 bases; unmatched junction nucleotides: 32. The CDR3 spans 25 residues. Germline V gene lookup returns CDR1 TSWWSYY and CDR2 QGS. For the CDR3, the DNA is TGTGCTCTTGGGGAAACGGATTCAGCTAGCCCTCGCCTTATACTGGGGGCCAGGTACACCGATAAACTCATCTTT. Amino acid sequence: CALGETDSASPRLILGARYTDKLIF.

This chain connects TRDV1 to TRDJ1; D remains unclear. The CDR3 is 13 amino acids. Germline values: CDR1 TSWWSYY, CDR2 QGS. The germline V and J ends were trimmed by 4 bases and 3 bases, with 9 bases remaining between them. The CDR3 sequence: CALGGLSADKLIF. The CDR3 bases are TGTGCTCTTGGGGGACTATCCGCCGATAAACTCATCTTT.

J is TRDJ1 and V is TRDV1; a possible D gene is TRDD2 (7 bases). The length of the CDR3 is 19 residues. CDR1 and CDR2 (germline): TSWWSYY, QGS. V lost 5 bases and J lost 0, with 25 bases in between. The CDR3 bases are TGTGCTCTTGGGCTGCCCGTTCCTACCACTGGGTTGTACACCGATAAACTCATCTTT. It encodes CALGLPVPTTGLYTDKLIF.

This clone is deemed medium-sized. It is likely a read error: a sequence one base away is far more abundant. The genes are TRDV1 and TRDJ1, with 9 bases that match TRDD3. V gave up 4 bases and J gave up 0 bases; unmatched junction bases: 12. Germline-derived CDR1 and CDR2 are TSWWSYY and QGS. The CDR3 loop spans 18 amino acids. The CDR3 coding sequence is TGTGCTCTTGGGGGAAGGAGGTACTGGGGGAGGTACACCGATAAACTCATCTTT. This gives the protein CALGGRRYWGRYTDKLIF.

This clone occurred a few times. The chain combines TRDV1 with TRDJ1; TRDD3 matches 10 bases. CDR1 TSWWSYY and CDR2 QGS come from the germline V gene. The CDR3 runs to 20 residues. Trimming took 7 bases from V and 0 from J; bases not matched to a gene: 20. The CDR3 sequence: CALALQRTGGSEPYTDKLIF. CDR3 nucleotide sequence: TGTGCTCTTGCCCTCCAGCGTACTGGGGGATCGGAACCGTACACCGATAAACTCATCTTT.

This clone is medium-sized. Being one base from a much bigger clone, this may be a read error. This chain connects TRDV1 to TRDJ1, with 11 bases aligning to TRDD3. The CDR3 runs 18 residues. With V trimmed by 3 bases and J by 3 bases, 12 bases remained unmatched. Germline values: CDR1 TSWWSYY, CDR2 QGS. CDR3 region: CALGEHWLLGDNADKLIF. The CDR3, as DNA: TGTGCTCTTGGGGAGCACTGGTTACTGGGGGATAACGCCGATAAACTCATCTTT.

This clone was seen a handful of times. The chain couples TRDV1 to TRDJ1; D may be TRDD3 (5 bases). Germline assignment: CDR1 TSWWSYY and CDR2 QGS. With 3 bases removed from V and 3 bases from J, the gap between germline ends came to 8 bases. There are 13 residues in the CDR3. The CDR3 region has the DNA TGTGCTCTTGGGGATCATACGGCCGATAAACTCATCTTT. Amino acid sequence: CALGDHTADKLIF.

The V gene is TRDV1, the J gene TRDJ1, with 12 bases that match TRDD3. This CDR3 is built from 16 residues. Germline V lookup: CDR1 TSWWSYY, CDR2 QGS. V trimming: 8 bases; J trimming: 6 bases; junction bases outside the gene matches: 13. DNA of the CDR3: TGTGCTCTTAGTTTCCCTACTGGGGGATACAGCTATAAACTCATCTTT. Its translation is CALSFPTGGYSYKLIF.

The chain is built from TRDV1 and TRDJ1; D possibly corresponds to TRDD3 (6 bases). CDR1 is TSWWSYY, CDR2 QGS, per germline. Between the trimmed V and J ends, which lost 2 bases and 5 bases, there was a span of 24 bases. The CDR3 is 18 residues long. In DNA form, the CDR3 reads TGTGCTCTTGGGGAAATTGTTCCCACCTATTACTGGGAAGATAAACTCATCTTT. It yields the protein CALGEIVPTYYWEDKLIF.

The chain has TRDV1 and TRDJ1; 9 nucleotides line up with TRDD2. The CDR3 is made up of 16 amino acids. Germline lookup yields CDR1 TSWWSYY and CDR2 QGS. V was clipped by 9 bases and J by 6 bases; unmatched bases: 17. The CDR3, as DNA: TGTGCTCTGCGGCCTTCCTACGCTGGGGATCCCCATAAACTCATCTTT. This encodes CALRPSYAGDPHKLIF.